This TCR beta chain was sequenced during a study of blood T cell repertoires in COVID-19. Study summary: Sites across the United States, Italy and Spain contributed samples from acute and convalescent COVID-19. PBMCs, B-cell-depleted T cells, or T cells were the source of the cDNA or gDNA that made up the material.

The germline V and J ends were trimmed by 0 bases and 6 bases, with 12 bases remaining between them. This CDR3 has 14 amino acids. CDR1 and CDR2 (germline): MRHNA, SNTAGT. In this sample, this clone turned up once. Per the study methods: The assay estimated nucleated cells by amplifying reference gene primers. Clones were sequenced by immunoSEQ multiplex PCR, and TCRdb holds only the in-frame ones, with some missing. V and J calls and clone size are copied from that table; D and trimming were computed from the DNA. The sample has 130,000 to 150,000 clones; 85% to 90% are singletons. The genes are TRBV6-4 and TRBJ2-7; D may be TRBD2 (5 bases). This TCR was recovered from a man between 45 and 60 years old with active or convalescent COVID-19. Sequencing was done on a sample of peripheral blood. CDR3 region: CASSDSTDWREQYF. CDR3 coding DNA: TGTGCCAGCAGTGACTCGACGGACTGGCGCGAGCAGTACTTC.